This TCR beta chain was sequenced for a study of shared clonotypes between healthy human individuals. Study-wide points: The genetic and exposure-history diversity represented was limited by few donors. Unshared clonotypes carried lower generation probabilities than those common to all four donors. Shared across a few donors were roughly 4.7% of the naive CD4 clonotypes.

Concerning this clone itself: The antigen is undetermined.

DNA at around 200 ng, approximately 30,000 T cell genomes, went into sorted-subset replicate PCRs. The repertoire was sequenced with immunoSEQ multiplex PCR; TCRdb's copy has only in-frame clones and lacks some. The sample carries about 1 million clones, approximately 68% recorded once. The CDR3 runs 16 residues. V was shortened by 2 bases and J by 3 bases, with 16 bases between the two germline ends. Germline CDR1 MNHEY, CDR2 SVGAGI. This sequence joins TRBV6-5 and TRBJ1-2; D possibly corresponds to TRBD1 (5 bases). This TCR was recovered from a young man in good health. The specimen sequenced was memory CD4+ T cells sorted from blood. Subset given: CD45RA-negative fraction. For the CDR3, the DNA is TGTGCCAGCAGTTACCAAGGGCGGGGCCATTACTATGGCTACACCTTC. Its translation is CASSYQGRGHYYGYTF.